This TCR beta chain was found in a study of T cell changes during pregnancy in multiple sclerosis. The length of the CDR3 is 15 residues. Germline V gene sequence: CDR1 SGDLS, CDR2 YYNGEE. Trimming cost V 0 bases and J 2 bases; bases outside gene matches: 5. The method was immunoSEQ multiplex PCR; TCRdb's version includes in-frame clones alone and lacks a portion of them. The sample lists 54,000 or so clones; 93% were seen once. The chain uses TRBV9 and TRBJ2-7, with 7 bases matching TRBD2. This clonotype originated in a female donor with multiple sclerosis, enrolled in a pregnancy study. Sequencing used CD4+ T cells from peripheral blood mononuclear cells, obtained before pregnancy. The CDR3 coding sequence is TGTGCCAGCAGCGTAGGTGGCGGGAGTCCCTACGAGCAGTACTTC. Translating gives CASSVGGGSPYEQYF.